Listed here is a single T cell receptor (beta chain). Its antigen remains undetermined. The data are from a study of monozygotic twins with inflammatory bowel disease (dated by TCRdb to between 2017 and 2020). General notes on the study: A total of about 28 monozygotic twin pairs were included in the full study, comprising nine German pairs (four IBD-concordant, five IBD-discordant) and 19 IBD-discordant Danish pairs. Each individual had, on average, about 151 000 unique TCRalpha sequences and 181 000 unique TCRbeta sequences available for analysis. The search for disease-associated traits relied mainly on comparing IBD patients with their genetically identical healthy co-twins within discordant pairs.

From the germline V gene, CDR1 is SGHVS and CDR2 is FNYEAQ. There are 15 amino acids in the CDR3, from cysteine to phenylalanine inclusive. DNA is not on record. Libraries were made using 5' RACE. The input for every TCR library was 3500 ng of total RNA. For each sample, cDNA synthesis was carried out in eight separate reactions using SMARTScribe reverse transcriptase. During cDNA synthesis, unique molecular identifiers containing a 6-nucleotide sample barcode were introduced by template switching. Amplification of TCRalpha and TCRbeta cDNA involved two nested PCRs of 16 and 9 cycles, and each PCR was followed by bead purification. Before amplification, the cDNA was treated with uracil DNA-glycosylase and purified using the QIAquick PCR purification kit. The second PCR added Illumina TruSeq-compatible adapters along with sample-specific barcodes. TapeStation and Qubit were used to check library quality and concentration, and roughly 5 ng of each library went into the pool. Sequencing of pooled libraries was carried out on an Illumina HiSeq2500 single-index Rapid Run using 2 x 100 bp reads and custom sequencing primers. On the study's bioinformatics: MiGEC version 1.2.6 was used for UMI-based consensus assembly to correct PCR and sequencing errors. MiXCR version 2.1.1 was used for V(D)J alignment, clonotype assembly and CDR3 extraction. To normalise gene usage, clonotype sharing and MAIT/NKT TCR abundance, the analysis used the top 1000, 10 000 and 20 000 clonotypes per sample. Diversity was computed as the inverse Simpson index with the vegan R package after downsampling to 27 000 UMIs. Statistical testing used paired Mann-Whitney U tests on the discordant twin pairs and applied Benjamini-Hochberg correction for multiple testing. After the reads were reprocessed by TCRdb, one entry was made per CDR3 protein sequence, with no DNA. The V and J calls here are based on TCRdb, not the publication. The sample table includes hundreds of thousands of distinct CDR3 sequences. Clones ranked in the top ten supply 5.6% of the sample.

General study outcomes and caveats: Measured by the inverse Simpson index, TCRbeta repertoire diversity was lower in IBD patients than in their healthy co-twins. Compared with healthy twins, IBD patients shared fewer clonotypes with other individuals, and the difference was most pronounced in patients with signs of disease activity. No single strong signal or clonotype linked to IBD turned up in the results, so the idea that one exists was not supported. Background noise and inter-individual variability may have been introduced into the repertoires by the differing immunosuppressive treatments among patients. The analysis was unable to tell apart different T cell subtypes. Concordant and discordant twins showed no difference in repertoire similarity, possibly because of limited statistical power.

From each donor, an approximately 2.6 ml peripheral blood sample was collected into PAXgene tubes and kept at -80 degrees C. Without any T cell sorting, total RNA was extracted from whole blood using the PAXgene blood miRNA kit on an automated QIAcube. Peripheral blood from monozygotic twin pairs, either concordant or discordant for inflammatory bowel disease, underwent deep TCRalpha and TCRbeta repertoire profiling that used unique molecular barcoding. Smoking habits were recorded for all twin pairs, and individuals were classified as current, former or never smokers. Input material: blood. The chain was built from TRBV7-6 and TRBJ2-7; as DNA is missing, the TRBD1 call by TCRdb cannot be tested. The TCR was taken from a human donor with ulcerative colitis or Crohn's disease, or a healthy co-twin of an affected twin (not recorded which). The CDR3 amino acid sequence is: CASSSLDRTAYEQYF.